The 7 T cell receptor beta chains presented below share a single source sample, sequenced in a study of shared clonotypes between healthy human individuals. This table comes from immunoSEQ multiplex PCR, and its TCRdb copy is limited to in-frame clones, with some not included. The sample has roughly 2,500,000 clones; under 95% are singletons. Sequencing was carried out using naive CD4+ T cells from PBMCs. Subset specified: CD45RA+ positively selected. These receptors came from a man aged 18-30 years in good health. Some clones in this sample may be carry-over from other donors' samples.

This clone was recorded once. The chain is built from TRBV7-8 and TRBJ2-1, with D perhaps assigned TRBD1 or TRBD2 (5 bases each). V was clipped by 5 bases and J by 3 bases, with 14 bases between them. The CDR3 contains 15 residues. CDR1 is SGHVS, CDR2 FQNEAQ, per germline. The CDR3 sequence is CASSDARGIYNEQFF. CDR3 nucleotides: TGTGCCAGCAGCGATGCGAGGGGAATCTACAATGAGCAGTTCTTC.

The V call is TRBV5-6, the J call TRBJ1-2, with TRBD1 matching over 7 bases. Losses at the gene ends were 3 bases for V and 4 bases for J; bases not matched to a gene: 9. In germline, CDR1 is SGHDT, CDR2 YYEEEE. The CDR3 totals 15 residues. CDR3 bases: TGTGCCAGCAGCTCGGAACAGGGGCTTGGCTATGGCTACACCTTC. This sequence encodes CASSSEQGLGYGYTF.

This clone has a handful of counts. The sample has other DNA sequences that encode this CDR3 too. The gene calls are TRBV6-5 and TRBJ1-5, with D unresolved. CDR1 and CDR2 from the germline V gene are MNHEY and SVGAGI. V shed 2 bases and J shed 4 bases, with 6 bases lying between them. This CDR3 is 13 amino acids long. The CDR3: CASSYRGNQPQHF. The CDR3 DNA sequence: TGTGCCAGCAGTTACCGAGGGAATCAGCCCCAGCATTTT.

The chain uses TRBV27 and TRBJ2-5; 7 nucleotides agree with TRBD1. In germline, CDR1 is MNHEY, CDR2 SMNVEV (reference sequence). This CDR3 is 13 amino acids long. Unmatched junction bases numbered 3, after V lost 6 bases and J lost 2 bases. CDR3 residues: CASRLTGQETQYF. In DNA, the CDR3 is TGTGCCAGCAGGTTGACAGGGCAAGAGACCCAGTACTTC.

The rearrangement links TRBV14 to TRBJ1-1; possible D gene TRBD1, 6 bases. Germline CDR1 and CDR2: SGHDN and FVKESK. Trimming pared 2 bases from V and 7 bases from J, leaving 11 bases between. The CDR3 consists of 13 residues. CDR3 sequence: CASSQQDSHEAFF. The CDR3 coding sequence is TGTGCCAGCAGCCAACAGGACAGTCATGAAGCTTTCTTT.

The chain carries TRBV2 and TRBJ2-1, with 9 bases matching TRBD1. Trimming at V came to 7 bases and at J to 5 bases, leaving 6 bases not matched to a gene. The germline V gene encodes CDR1 SNHLY and CDR2 FYNNEI. The CDR3 has 14 residues. CDR3 DNA sequence: TGTGCCAGCAAACGGGACAGGGAAAACAATGAGCAGTTCTTC. As protein: CASKRDRENNEQFF.

This clone was observed once. The rearrangement uses TRBV5-6 and TRBJ1-2; D remains ambiguous. Germline values: CDR1 SGHDT, CDR2 YYEEEE. The CDR3 is made up of 16 amino acids. V shed 1 base and J shed 2 bases, with 15 bases lying between them. The CDR3 protein is CASSLLEPTVNYGYTF. For the CDR3, the DNA is TGTGCCAGCAGCTTGCTTGAGCCGACGGTGAACTATGGCTACACCTTC.